A selection of T cell receptor beta chains follows, all from one sample in a study of blood T cell repertoires in COVID-19. Sequencing was performed with immunoSEQ multiplex PCR; in TCRdb, only in-frame clones are kept and a portion is missing. The sample has about 56,000 clones, more than 70% seen once. Sequencing was done on a sample of peripheral blood. These receptors were taken from a human donor in a cohort sampled during active COVID-19. Each CDR3 is given with its conserved first and last residue. Fields, in order: CDR3 protein, J gene, V gene.

CASSIGLARPEAFF,TRBJ1-1,TRBV7-2
CASSVAPGLAGGQETQYF,TRBJ2-5,TRBV9
CASSRDRTNTGELFF,TRBJ2-2,TRBV7-9
CASSVDSRLNTEAFF,TRBJ1-1,TRBV9
CASSLGTVQETQYF,TRBJ2-5,TRBV3-1/TRBV3-2
CASSGSGGSYEQYF,TRBJ2-7,TRBV10-2
CASSLDMSYGYTF,TRBJ1-2,TRBV7-2
CASSSSGGAGEKLFF,TRBJ1-4,TRBV6-5
CASTISGANVLTF,TRBJ2-6,TRBV7-2
CASSSPGQLVYF,TRBJ1-3,TRBV7-3
CAWNRDPGNTIYF,TRBJ1-3,TRBV30
CASSSPGQGLSLRGYTF,TRBJ1-2,TRBV28
CASSSQTSDGYTF,TRBJ1-2,TRBV6-5
CASSSTGADEAFF,TRBJ1-1,TRBV5-1
CASTPSGGDNEQFF,TRBJ2-1,TRBV11-2
CASSYAAAIVTEQYF,TRBJ2-7,TRBV6-2/TRBV6-3
CASSLGPRRGTPLHF,TRBJ1-6,TRBV7-2
CASSFYRVVTYNEQFF,TRBJ2-1,TRBV6-2/TRBV6-3
CASSSTYSVYGYTF,TRBJ1-2,TRBV27
CASSSYRGITDTQYF,TRBJ2-3,TRBV6-2/TRBV6-3
CASSPLRRTGDQHNEQFF,TRBJ2-1,TRBV18
CASSPLNRESKTQYF,TRBJ2-5,TRBV18
CASSFSGTGGRGYTF,TRBJ1-2,TRBV7-2
CASSLYAGGLTDTQYF,TRBJ2-3,TRBV7-2
CASSLGQPGGSPLHF,TRBJ1-6,TRBV7-2
CASSWTGRGPDTQYF,TRBJ2-3,TRBV25-1
CASSQDRQGSGELFF,TRBJ2-2,TRBV4-3
CASSPLAGGGYEQYF,TRBJ2-7,TRBV18
CASSLAQISPLHF,TRBJ1-6,TRBV5-6
CASSLQEGNTEAFF,TRBJ1-1,TRBV3-1/TRBV3-2
CASSPPGRGRFINYGYTF,TRBJ1-2,TRBV7-9
CASSRPAGEQYF,TRBJ2-7,TRBV6-5
CATSPPGQGAEQETQYF,TRBJ2-5,TRBV24-1
CASSYTRASAGVPVSSYEQYF,TRBJ2-7,TRBV6-2/TRBV6-3
CASSYSRSGLLYEQYF,TRBJ2-7,TRBV6-5
CASSPVGSREVALHF,TRBJ1-6,TRBV18
CASSLGQTLSGANVLTF,TRBJ2-6,TRBV4-2
CASSLAKGSGGRETQYF,TRBJ2-5,TRBV7-2
CASRTVWGANEKLFF,TRBJ1-4,TRBV19
CASSPGRIAPSTDTQYF,TRBJ2-3,TRBV4-1